The 3 T cell receptor beta chains reported below all come from one sample, sequenced in a study of blood T cell repertoires in COVID-19. The repertoire was sequenced with immunoSEQ multiplex PCR; TCRdb's copy has only in-frame clones and lacks some. The table includes more than 70,000 clones, roughly 90% detected once. The specimen was peripheral blood. The receptors originated from a woman between 45 and 65 years old with active or convalescent COVID-19.

The chain uses TRBV5-1 and TRBJ1-2; TRBD1 matches 7 bases. The CDR3 covers 15 residues. The germline V gene encodes CDR1 SGHRS and CDR2 YFSETQ. J was trimmed by 4 bases and V by 0 bases; bases with no gene match: 6. CDR3 protein: CASSLDRGHLYGYTF. The CDR3 DNA follows: TGCGCCAGCAGCTTGGACAGGGGCCACCTCTATGGCTACACCTTC.

The gene calls are TRBV5-1 and TRBJ2-1; D may be TRBD2 (7 bases). V lost 4 bases and J lost 7, with 15 bases in between. The CDR3 totals 14 residues. Germline values: CDR1 SGHRS, CDR2 YFSETQ. CDR3 residues: CASSRGGPGNEQFF. CDR3 nucleotides: TGCGCCAGCAGCAGGGGGGGGCCGGGTAATGAGCAGTTCTTC.

The rearrangement uses TRBV27 and TRBJ2-2; D uncertain. The CDR3 runs 17 residues. Germline V lookup: CDR1 MNHEY, CDR2 SMNVEV (reference sequence). Trimming took 0 bases from V and 0 from J, leaving 11 bases between them. The DNA for the CDR3 is TGTGCCAGCAGTTTATCTTTAATCGGTCCGAACACCGGGGAGCTGTTTTTT. Its protein is CASSLSLIGPNTGELFF.